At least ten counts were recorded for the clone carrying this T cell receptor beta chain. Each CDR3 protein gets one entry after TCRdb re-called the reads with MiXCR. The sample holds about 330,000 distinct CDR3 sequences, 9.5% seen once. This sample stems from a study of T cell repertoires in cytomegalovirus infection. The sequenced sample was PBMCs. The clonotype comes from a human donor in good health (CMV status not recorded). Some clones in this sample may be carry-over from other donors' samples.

CDR3 bases: TGTGCCAGCAGCTTAGTGGCGAGCTCTGGAAACACCATATATTTT. Its translation is CASSLVASSGNTIYF. This chain uses TRBV7-2 with TRBJ1-3; the D is unclear. The CDR3 length is 15 residues. CDR1 is SGHTA and CDR2 is FQGNSA in the germline V gene. Trimming removed 1 base at V and 0 bases at J, with 7 bases between.